What follows is one T cell receptor beta chain and its context. Its antigen remains unknown. Sequencing used immunoSEQ multiplex PCR; TCRdb keeps in-frame clones, though not all of them. The sample includes some 180,000 clones, 90% to 95% seen only once; the top ten take around 0.98%. Germline lookup yields CDR1 SNHLY and CDR2 FYNNEI. Deletions cut 1 base from V and 11 bases from J, with 5 bases between. The CDR3 has 10 residues. The data stem from a study of T cell responses to AZD1222 COVID-19 vaccine. Whole-study findings and limits: Spike-specific TCR breadth rose after two AZD1222 doses, and depth rose as well. Donors were largely white British and mainly female; clonal diversity was possibly underestimated. The study identified only six AZD1222 recipients as seropositive at baseline.

The chain employs TRBV2 and TRBJ1-2; D gene ambiguous. This receptor was obtained from an adult who received the MenACWY meningococcal vaccine as a control. Sequencing used peripheral blood, obtained 28 days after the second dose of the MenACWY control vaccine. CDR3 loop: CASSEVNYTF. The CDR3 DNA follows: TGTGCCAGCAGTGAAGTTAATTACACCTTC.